This T cell receptor beta chain was recovered during a study of identical twins. General study findings and limits: Zero-insertion analyses were open to partial confounding by invariant MAIT and iNKT cells. Abundant beta clonotypes from cord blood had fewer insertions, unlike memory repertoires, which showed none.

TCRdb re-called the 5' RACE reads through MiXCR, storing one row per CDR3 protein. This table holds hundreds of thousands of distinct CDR3 sequences, roughly 6% found once. CDR3 length: 15 amino acids. The germline V gene encodes CDR1 SGHTA and CDR2 FQGNSA. Trimming cost V 4 bases and J 5 bases; bases outside gene matches: 8. This clonotype was observed a handful of times. Its target is unknown. All donors were healthy, and all were Caucasian. The J gene is TRBJ2-5, the V gene TRBV7-2; 9 nucleotides agree with TRBD1. The sequence was collected from a man aged 18 to 29 in good health. The sequencing input was naive T cells sorted from blood. The CDR3 DNA sequence: TGTGCCAGCAGCTCCCGAACCGGGACAGGGGAGACCCAGTACTTC. As protein: CASSSRTGTGETQYF.